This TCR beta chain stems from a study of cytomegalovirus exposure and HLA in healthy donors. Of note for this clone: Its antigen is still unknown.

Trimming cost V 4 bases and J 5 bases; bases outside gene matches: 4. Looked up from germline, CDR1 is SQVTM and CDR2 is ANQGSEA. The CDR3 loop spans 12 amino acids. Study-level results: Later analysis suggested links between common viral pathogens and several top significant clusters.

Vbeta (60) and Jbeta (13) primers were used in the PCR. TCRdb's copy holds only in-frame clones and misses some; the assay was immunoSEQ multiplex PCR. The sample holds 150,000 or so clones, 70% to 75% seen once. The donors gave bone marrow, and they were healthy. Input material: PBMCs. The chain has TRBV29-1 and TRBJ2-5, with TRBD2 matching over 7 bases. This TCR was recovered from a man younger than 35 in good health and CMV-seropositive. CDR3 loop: CSVGWGGETQYF. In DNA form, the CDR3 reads TGCAGCGTTGGGTGGGGAGGGGAGACCCAGTACTTC.